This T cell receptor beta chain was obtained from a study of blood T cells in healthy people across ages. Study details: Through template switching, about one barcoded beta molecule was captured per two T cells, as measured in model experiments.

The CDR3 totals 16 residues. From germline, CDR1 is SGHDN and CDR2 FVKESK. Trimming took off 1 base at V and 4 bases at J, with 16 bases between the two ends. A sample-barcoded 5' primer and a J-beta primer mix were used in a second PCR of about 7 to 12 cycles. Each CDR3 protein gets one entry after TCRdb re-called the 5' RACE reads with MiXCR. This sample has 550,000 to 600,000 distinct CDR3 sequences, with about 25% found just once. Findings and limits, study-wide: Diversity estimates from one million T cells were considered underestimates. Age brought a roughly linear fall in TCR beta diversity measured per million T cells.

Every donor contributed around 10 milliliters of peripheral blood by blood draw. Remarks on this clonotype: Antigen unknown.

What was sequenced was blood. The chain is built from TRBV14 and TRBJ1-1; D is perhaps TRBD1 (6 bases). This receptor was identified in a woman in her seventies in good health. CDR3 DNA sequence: TGTGCCAGCAGCCAAGCCCAGGGCGAAGGGGGCACTGAAGCTTTCTTT. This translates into CASSQAQGEGGTEAFF.